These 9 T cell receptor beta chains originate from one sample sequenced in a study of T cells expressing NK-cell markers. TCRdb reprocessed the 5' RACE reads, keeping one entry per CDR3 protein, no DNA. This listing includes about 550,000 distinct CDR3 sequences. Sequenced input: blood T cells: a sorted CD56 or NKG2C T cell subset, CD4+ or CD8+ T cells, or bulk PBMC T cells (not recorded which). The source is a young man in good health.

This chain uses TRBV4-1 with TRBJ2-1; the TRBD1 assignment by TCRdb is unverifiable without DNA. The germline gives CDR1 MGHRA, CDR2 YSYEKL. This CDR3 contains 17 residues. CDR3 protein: CASSHLPGGQGYNEQFF.

CDR3 amino acids: CASSYETIHEQYF. The V and J genes are TRBV6-2 or TRBV6-3 and TRBJ2-7. This CDR3 comprises 13 residues. Germline CDR1 is MNHEY and CDR2 is SVGEGT.

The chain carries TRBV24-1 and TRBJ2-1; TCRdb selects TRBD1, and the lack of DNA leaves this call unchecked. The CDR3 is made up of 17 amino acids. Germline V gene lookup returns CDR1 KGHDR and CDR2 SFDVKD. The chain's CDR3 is CATSDQTGRRDPNEQFF.

The CDR3 region is CASSYRGTSYEQFF. The chain carries TRBV6-5 and TRBJ2-1; TCRdb calls TRBD2, which cannot be checked without DNA. The length of the CDR3 is 14 residues. Germline lookup yields CDR1 MNHEY and CDR2 SVGAGI.

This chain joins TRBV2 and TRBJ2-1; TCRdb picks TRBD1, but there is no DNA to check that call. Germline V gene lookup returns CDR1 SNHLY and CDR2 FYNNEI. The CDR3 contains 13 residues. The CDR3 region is CASRGQGHNEQFF.

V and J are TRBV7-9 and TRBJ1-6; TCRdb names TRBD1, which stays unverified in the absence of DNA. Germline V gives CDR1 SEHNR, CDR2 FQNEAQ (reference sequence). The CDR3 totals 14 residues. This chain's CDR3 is CASRVGQNNSPLHF.

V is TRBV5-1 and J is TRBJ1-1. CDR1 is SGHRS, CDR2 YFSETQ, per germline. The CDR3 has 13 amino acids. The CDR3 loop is CASSPRGGTEAFF.

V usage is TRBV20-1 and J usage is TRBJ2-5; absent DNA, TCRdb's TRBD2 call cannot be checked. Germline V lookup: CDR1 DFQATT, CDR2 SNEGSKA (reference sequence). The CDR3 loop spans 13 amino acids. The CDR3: CSAGGSGQETQYF.

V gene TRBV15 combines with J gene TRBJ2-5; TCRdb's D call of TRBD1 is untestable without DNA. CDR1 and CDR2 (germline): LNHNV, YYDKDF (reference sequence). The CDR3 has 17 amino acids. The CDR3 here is CATSRGLTQRLQETQYF.